This T cell receptor beta chain comes out of a study of beta chain features in type 1 diabetes. In the case of this clone: The antigen remains undetermined.

Study-level findings and limits: Highly expressing activated T cells could be over-counted with a cDNA template. When VDJ junctions were examined, type 1 diabetes patients showed fewer insertions and more deletions.

Averaging about 100 mL, one heparinised blood draw was given by each donor. TCRB transcripts that were expressed got sequenced, as all of the isolated RNA had been reverse transcribed. Some clones are missing from TCRdb's copy, which holds only in-frame ones; the method was immunoSEQ multiplex PCR. The sample holds about 290,000 clones, approximately 8.1% seen once. V lost 0 bases, J lost 3 bases, and 4 bases stayed unmatched. The CDR3 spans 15 residues. Germline V gives CDR1 SGHDT, CDR2 YYEEEE. The source material was central memory CD4+ T cells from blood. The rearrangement joins TRBV5-6 to TRBJ2-5; 8 bases fit TRBD1. The clonotype was recovered from a woman younger than 35 in good health. CDR3 DNA: TGTGCCAGCAGCTTGGTAGGGACAGGCAAAGAGACCCAGTACTTC. Its translation is CASSLVGTGKETQYF.